The clone carrying this T cell receptor (beta chain) turned up a few times. Its antigen is unknown. These data belong to a study of CD8 T cells in ankylosing spondylitis. The V and J ends lost 1 base and 4 bases respectively, with 17 bases between them. CDR1 is DFQATT and CDR2 is SNEGSKA in the germline V gene (reference sequence). This CDR3 has 15 amino acids. Regarding the study as a whole: The study looked at matched synovial fluid samples from ankylosing spondylitis patients. Disease-linked clones were reported to be significantly enriched there. In peripheral blood, disease-linked CD8+ clones occurred at relatively low frequencies. A motif in TCR beta, a set of eight highly homologous variants, appeared characteristic of ankylosing spondylitis blood.

TCRdb called the 5' RACE reads again in MiXCR, with one record for every CDR3 protein. The repertoire has 250,000 to 400,000 distinct CDR3 sequences, under 14% of them found once; the top ten carry around 10%. The specimen sequenced was blood, either unsorted or a sorted T cell fraction (not recorded which). The rearrangement uses TRBV20-1 and TRBJ2-7, with D possibly matching TRBD2 (5 bases). The source is a female donor with ankylosing spondylitis or in good health (not recorded which). The DNA for the CDR3 is TGCAGTGCTAGAGTGTATAGGACTCAACCTTACGAGCAGTACTTC. This gives the protein CSARVYRTQPYEQYF.